The present TCR beta chain was sequenced within a study of cytomegalovirus exposure and HLA in healthy donors. Study-level findings and limits: Later work showed greater clonal expansion in HLA-associated TCR beta chains than in equally common others.

It was with 60 Vbeta and 13 Jbeta primers that the PCR ran. Here immunoSEQ multiplex PCR was the method, and the copy in TCRdb shows in-frame clones only, minus some. The sample consists of approximately 190,000 clones, around 82% of them appearing once. This clone was seen just once. Its antigen is as yet unknown. From germline, CDR1 is LGHNA and CDR2 YSLEER. Trimming took off 2 bases at V and 3 bases at J, with 9 bases between the two ends. This CDR3 region has 14 residues. The rearrangement links TRBV4-3 to TRBJ2-3; maybe TRBD1 (5 bases). This clonotype was sampled from a woman under 40 in good health and CMV-seropositive. The sequenced sample consisted of PBMCs. The CDR3 is CASSQQGSTDTQYF. CDR3 nucleotides: TGCGCCAGCAGCCAACAGGGTTCGACAGATACGCAGTATTTT.